These 5 T cell receptor beta chains were sequenced from one sample in a study of T cell repertoires in cytomegalovirus infection. TCRdb fed the reads into MiXCR, producing one record per CDR3 protein. The repertoire has a few hundred thousand distinct CDR3 sequences, approximately 32% of them found once; the top ten carry roughly 20%. For these receptors, no antigen is known. The sample consisted of cultured PBMCs, taken from culture after CMV antigen stimulation. These TCRs come from a human donor in good health (CMV status not recorded). Some clones in this sample may be carry-over from other donors' samples.

The chain has TRBV4-2 and TRBJ2-1, with D perhaps TRBD1 (6 bases). Trimming shortened V by 4 bases and J by 8 bases, and 21 bases separated the two germline ends. The germline V gene encodes CDR1 LGHNA and CDR2 YNFKEQ. The CDR3 is 16 amino acids. In DNA form, the CDR3 reads TGTGCCAGCAGCCTTGGACAGTCCACTACTGCAGATGAGCAGTTCTTC. Translation gives CASSLGQSTTADEQFF.

CDR3 nucleotides: TGTGCCAGCAGCCAAGCGGGTAGGGAACACGAGCAGTACTTC. Translating it yields CASSQAGREHEQYF. The chain is built from TRBV3-1 and TRBJ2-7; no definite D call. Deletions cut 1 base from V and 5 bases from J, with 12 bases between. The CDR3 runs to 14 residues. CDR1 LGHDT and CDR2 YNNKEL come from the germline V gene (reference sequence).

This clonotype was seen more than once but under ten times. This CDR3 reads CASRRQYNQPQHF. CDR3 bases: TGTGCCAGCAGGCGACAGTACAATCAGCCCCAGCATTTT. The J gene is TRBJ1-5, the V gene TRBV27; tentative D call: TRBD1 (5 bases). Trimming shortened V by 6 bases and J by 3 bases, and 9 bases separated the two germline ends. The CDR3 totals 13 residues. CDR1 and CDR2 from the germline V gene are MNHEY and SMNVEV (reference sequence).

This clonotype was recorded at least ten times. V usage is TRBV7-2 and J usage is TRBJ1-2; D uncertain. The germline gives CDR1 SGHTA, CDR2 FQGNSA. This CDR3 is built from 15 residues. V lost 2 bases and J lost 4, with 14 bases in between. The chain's CDR3 is CASSLQPTPGYGYTF. The CDR3 region has the DNA TGTGCCAGCAGCTTACAGCCAACCCCCGGCTATGGCTACACCTTC.

This clonotype was counted at least ten times. V usage is TRBV5-5 and J usage is TRBJ1-5; unclear D gene. Per the germline V gene, CDR1 is SGHKS and CDR2 is YYEKEE (reference sequence). The V end lost 2 bases, the J end lost 1 base, and 16 bases lay between the germline ends. The CDR3 has 17 residues. Here the CDR3 DNA reads TGTGCCAGCAGCTTTGGCAGCGTCCGAGGGAGCAATCAGCCCCAGCATTTT. Translating gives CASSFGSVRGSNQPQHF.